One sample yielded the 23 T cell receptor beta chains listed below, sequenced in a study of blood T cell repertoires in COVID-19 (TCRdb year 2020). Libraries were prepared through the immunoSEQ multiplex PCR assay. Not all clones reach the TCRdb copy of this immuneACCESS table, which keeps in-frame sequences only. Checked studies attribute under half of the gap to unresolved V genes and leave the rest unexplained. The sample table shows about 160,000 clones, and roughly 89% are seen once. Around 3.9% of the sample is in the top ten clones. The sample taken for sequencing was peripheral blood. Every receptor here comes from a woman aged 60-75 years who had recovered from COVID-19.

In DNA, the CDR3 is TGTGCCAGCGGGCCGACAGGGGGCGGAGGTTCACCCTACGAGCAGTACTTC. Translated, it gives CASGPTGGGGSPYEQYF. This sequence joins TRBV27 and TRBJ2-7, with TRBD1 matching 10 bases. Germline trimming cut 8 bases from V and 2 bases from J; bases unmatched to any gene: 15. CDR1 and CDR2 (germline): MNHEY, SMNVEV (reference sequence). The CDR3 has 17 amino acids.

The gene calls are TRBV19 and TRBJ2-4; D might be TRBD2 (7 bases). Germline V CDR1 and CDR2: LNHDA, SQIVND (reference sequence). V was pared by 9 bases and J by 7 bases, with 19 bases between. The CDR3 runs to 14 residues. In DNA, the CDR3 is TGTGCCAGCTCTTGGGGGGGCTGGGGGAACATTCAGTACTTC. Residues: CASSWGGWGNIQYF.

V is TRBV14 and J is TRBJ1-2; 7 positions match TRBD1. Trimming removed 4 bases from V and 5 bases from J; junction bases left unmatched: 4. The germline CDR1 and CDR2 sequences are SGHDN and FVKESK. The CDR3 is 13 residues long. The CDR3 protein is CASSPTTGYGYTF. The CDR3 DNA reads TGTGCCAGCAGCCCGACGACAGGGTATGGCTACACCTTC.

The chain combines TRBV7-6 with TRBJ1-1; 9 bases are a match to TRBD1. This CDR3 contains 15 residues. Trimming took 0 bases from V and 5 from J; bases not matched to a gene: 4. In germline, CDR1 is SGHVS, CDR2 FNYEAQ. The CDR3 loop reads CASSLAGQGRTEAFF. CDR3 nucleotides: TGTGCCAGCAGCTTAGCGGGACAGGGAAGGACTGAAGCTTTCTTT.

V usage is TRBV4-2 and J usage is TRBJ2-1; TRBD1 aligns across 10 bases. The J segment lost 4 bases and the V segment lost 1 base, leaving 4 bases of the junction unmatched. The germline V gene has CDR1 LGHNA and CDR2 YNFKEQ. The CDR3 runs to 16 residues. CDR3 sequence (DNA): TGTGCCAGCAGCCAAGTGCCGGGACAGGGGTACAATGAGCAGTTCTTC. Amino acid sequence: CASSQVPGQGYNEQFF.

V is TRBV3-1 (or the pseudogene TRBV3-2) and J is TRBJ1-6; D unresolved. V lost 5 bases, J lost 7 bases, and 6 bases lay in between. The CDR3 extends over 12 amino acids. The V gene's germline CDR1 is LGHDT and CDR2 YNNKEL (reference sequence). CDR3 nucleotide sequence: TGTGCCAGCAGCATCGGGAATTCACCCCTCCACTTT. Protein sequence: CASSIGNSPLHF.

The genes are TRBV6-2 or TRBV6-3 and TRBJ1-4, with 7 bases fitting TRBD1. V gave up 5 bases and J gave up 0 bases; unmatched junction bases: 3. Looked up from germline, CDR1 is MNHEY and CDR2 is SVGEGT. The CDR3 covers 15 residues. In DNA, the CDR3 is TGTGCCAGCAGTCCGGGACAGACAACTAATGAAAAACTGTTTTTT. It translates to CASSPGQTTNEKLFF.

The CDR3 coding sequence is TGCGCCAGCAGCCCGGGTGACAGGGGGCAAGAGACCCAGTACTTC. Translation: CASSPGDRGQETQYF. The V gene is TRBV5-1, the J gene TRBJ2-5; 9 bases fit TRBD1. This CDR3 comprises 15 residues. Germline lookup yields CDR1 SGHRS and CDR2 YFSETQ. J lost 2 bases, V lost 4 bases, and 6 bases had no gene match.

J is TRBJ1-5 and V is TRBV28; TRBD1 matches at 7 bases. The CDR3 spans 19 residues. The germline CDR1 and CDR2 sequences are MDHEN and SYDVKM. The trim removed 5 bases at V and 3 bases at J, leaving 19 bases unmatched. The CDR3 DNA is TGTGCCAGCAGTCGTCGACAGGGAAGAGGGACCTTCAACAATCAGCCCCAGCATTTT. This codes for CASSRRQGRGTFNNQPQHF.

The chain joins TRBV18 to TRBJ1-1; 8 bases map to TRBD1. Germline V gene lookup returns CDR1 KGHSH and CDR2 LQKENI. After removal of 5 bases from V and 3 bases from J, the junction contained 2 bases not matched to a gene. The CDR3 sequence is 13 residues long. DNA for the CDR3: TGTGCCAGCTCATCGACAGGGGACACTGAAGCTTTCTTT. Translating gives CASSSTGDTEAFF.

The chain is built from TRBV18 and TRBJ2-6, with D possibly matching TRBD1 (6 bases). From germline, CDR1 is KGHSH and CDR2 LQKENI. This CDR3 is built from 16 residues. Trimming removed 4 bases at V and 1 base at J, with 11 bases between. This CDR3 is CASSLSTGSGANVLTF. CDR3 DNA: TGTGCCAGCTCACTCAGTACAGGGTCTGGGGCCAACGTCCTGACTTTC.

This chain links TRBV29-1 with TRBJ1-1; D is possibly TRBD1 (6 bases). Germline assignment: CDR1 SQVTM and CDR2 ANQGSEA. This CDR3 has 13 amino acids. V was shortened by 7 bases and J by 2 bases, with 14 bases between the two germline ends. Written as DNA, the CDR3 is TGCAGCGCCCACAGGGAGTACAACACTGAAGCTTTCTTT. This translates into CSAHREYNTEAFF.

The chain has TRBV10-2 and TRBJ2-1; D gene ambiguous. CDR3 length equals 12 residues. V lost 5 bases and J lost 6, with 8 bases in between. The germline gives CDR1 WSHSY, CDR2 SAAADI. CDR3 sequence: CASSQTPNEQFF. CDR3 coding DNA: TGCGCCAGCAGTCAGACTCCCAATGAGCAGTTCTTC.

The V and J genes are TRBV4-3 and TRBJ1-2; 7 nucleotides align to TRBD1. The junction had 5 bases not matched to a gene; V was cut back by 0 bases and J by 7 bases. This CDR3 spans 14 amino acids. Germline assignment: CDR1 LGHNA and CDR2 YSLEER. CDR3 residues: CASSQDRGRGGYTF. CDR3 coding DNA: TGCGCCAGCAGCCAAGACAGGGGGAGAGGTGGCTACACCTTC.

J is TRBJ1-6 and V is TRBV29-1, with D uncertain. The germline CDR1 and CDR2 sequences are SQVTM and ANQGSEA. The germline V and J ends were trimmed by 2 bases and 2 bases, with 7 bases remaining between them. This CDR3 has 14 amino acids. CDR3 protein: CSVELAAYNSPLHF. The CDR3 DNA sequence: TGCAGCGTTGAACTCGCAGCCTATAATTCACCCCTCCACTTT.

The chain is built from TRBV3-1 (or the pseudogene TRBV3-2) and TRBJ2-1, with 8 bases that match TRBD1. From germline, CDR1 is LGHDT and CDR2 YNNKEL (reference sequence). V was pared by 0 bases and J by 6 bases, with 7 bases of the junction left unmatched. The CDR3 has 16 residues. CDR3 sequence (DNA): TGTGCCAGCAGCCAAGACCCGGACAGGGCGGGCAATGAGCAGTTCTTC. Protein product: CASSQDPDRAGNEQFF.

This clone was counted once. The genes are TRBV9 and TRBJ2-3; 7 bases align to TRBD2. After removal of 0 bases from V and 10 bases from J, the junction contained 5 bases not matched to a gene. The CDR3 covers 13 residues. Germline loops: CDR1 SGDLS, CDR2 YYNGEE. CDR3 DNA: TGTGCCAGCAGCGTAGTGGAGGGGAGGGCGCAGTATTTT. This sequence encodes CASSVVEGRAQYF.

The gene calls are TRBV9 and TRBJ2-2, with unresolved D. This CDR3 is built from 14 residues. V was trimmed by 0 bases and J by 6 bases, leaving 9 bases between them. Germline V gene sequence: CDR1 SGDLS, CDR2 YYNGEE. The CDR3 loop is CASSVVVASGELFF. The CDR3 coding sequence is TGTGCCAGCAGCGTAGTGGTAGCATCCGGGGAGCTGTTTTTT.

This chain joins TRBV24-1 and TRBJ2-7; 10 bases fit TRBD1. The length of the CDR3 is 15 residues. With 3 bases clipped from V and 6 bases from J, the junction kept 7 bases outside the gene matches. CDR1 and CDR2 from the germline V gene are KGHDR and SFDVKD. The CDR3 protein is CATSDTPDRGREQYF. CDR3 DNA sequence: TGTGCCACCAGTGATACTCCTGACAGGGGGCGCGAGCAGTACTTC.

This clone has just a few counts. This chain uses TRBV12-3 or TRBV12-4 with TRBJ2-3; tentative D call: TRBD2 (6 bases). Trimming took off 7 bases at V and 1 base at J, with 9 bases between the two ends. The CDR3 has 13 residues. The CDR3 nucleotides are TGTGCCAGCAACTGGGGGGGCACAGATACGCAGTATTTT. It codes for CASNWGGTDTQYF.

The gene calls are TRBV28 and TRBJ1-3; 7 positions agree with TRBD1. Trimming at V came to 3 bases and at J to 2 bases, leaving 13 bases not matched to a gene. This CDR3 has 18 amino acids. CDR1 is MDHEN and CDR2 is SYDVKM in the germline V gene. CDR3 sequence (DNA): TGTGCCAGCAGTTTTAATATCGTTAGGGGGCTTACTGGAAACACCATATATTTT. It encodes CASSFNIVRGLTGNTIYF.

CDR3 sequence reads: CASSLVTTGAMTQYF. The CDR3 bases are TGTGCCAGCAGCTTGGTAACTACCGGTGCCATGACCCAGTACTTC. V and J are TRBV5-5 and TRBJ2-5; unclear D gene. Germline CDR1 and CDR2: SGHKS and YYEKEE (reference sequence). Between the trimmed V and J ends, which lost 0 bases and 7 bases, there was a span of 16 bases. The CDR3 extends over 15 amino acids.

This chain joins TRBV10-1 and TRBJ2-3; tentative D call: TRBD1 (6 bases). The CDR3 length is 14 residues. CDR1 and CDR2 (germline): WNHNN, SYGVQD (reference sequence). Trimming pared 6 bases from V and 2 bases from J, leaving 12 bases between. Here the CDR3 reads CASSGTQTTDTQYF. For the CDR3, the DNA is TGCGCCAGCAGCGGGACACAGACCACAGATACGCAGTATTTT.